These 25 T cell receptor beta chains originate from one sample sequenced in a study of T cell repertoires in cytomegalovirus infection. TCRdb re-derived calls from the reads in MiXCR, one entry per CDR3 protein. The sample records roughly 640,000 distinct CDR3 sequences, roughly a quarter being singletons. Sequencing was performed on CD8+ T cells from PBMCs. The receptor set was obtained from a human donor in good health (CMV status not recorded). Some clones in this sample may be carry-over from other donors' samples.

The genes are TRBV29-1 and TRBJ1-2; tentatively, D is TRBD1 (5 bases). V lost 5 bases and J 9 bases, leaving 19 bases between the germline ends. The CDR3 length is 13 residues. CDR1 is SQVTM and CDR2 is ANQGSEA in the germline V gene. The CDR3 DNA reads TGCAGCGTTAAAGGGGTTCTAGATGGTAGCTACACCTTC. This translates into CSVKGVLDGSYTF.

This clonotype was picked up many times. V usage is TRBV7-6 and J usage is TRBJ1-1; 8 nucleotides line up with TRBD1. Looked up from germline, CDR1 is SGHVS and CDR2 is FNYEAQ. V was clipped by 0 bases and J by 4 bases; unmatched bases: 10. The CDR3 contains 17 residues. CDR3 protein: CASSLAQGAVGFTEAFF. CDR3 DNA sequence: TGTGCCAGCAGCTTAGCTCAGGGGGCAGTTGGCTTCACTGAAGCTTTCTTT.

There are a few counts of this clonotype. The chain is built from TRBV7-3 and TRBJ2-5; D is ambiguous. V lost 0 bases to trimming and J lost 7 bases, with 12 bases between them. In germline, CDR1 is SGHTA, CDR2 FQGTGA. This CDR3 comprises 14 residues. This CDR3 is CASSLTDIGGTQYF. CDR3 DNA: TGTGCCAGCAGCTTAACTGATATAGGCGGGACCCAGTACTTC.

There are a few counts of this clonotype. The V call is TRBV6-2 or TRBV6-3, the J call TRBJ2-3; maybe TRBD1 (6 bases). With 2 bases removed from V and 6 bases from J, the gap between germline ends came to 18 bases. This CDR3 comprises 16 residues. Germline-derived CDR1 and CDR2 are MNHEY and SVGEGT. CDR3 loop: CASSYAVGQGSDTQYF. The CDR3 bases are TGTGCCAGCAGTTACGCGGTAGGGCAGGGGAGCGATACGCAGTATTTT.

The table lists this clonotype with many counts. The J gene is TRBJ2-1, the V gene TRBV7-2; D possibly corresponds to TRBD1 (5 bases). The length of the CDR3 is 14 residues. Germline loops: CDR1 SGHTA, CDR2 FQGNSA. The germline V and J ends were trimmed by 1 base and 5 bases, with 9 bases remaining between them. The CDR3 spells CASSLEDRNNEQFF. As DNA, the CDR3 is TGTGCCAGCAGCTTAGAAGACAGAAACAATGAGCAGTTCTTC.

The chain uses TRBV28 and TRBJ2-6, with 8 positions matching TRBD2. The CDR3 length is 19 residues. J gave up 2 bases and V 7 bases, and 16 bases lay outside the gene matches. Per the germline V gene, CDR1 is MDHEN and CDR2 is SYDVKM. CDR3 in amino acids: CASNSGLLGGATGANVLTF. The CDR3 nucleotides are TGTGCCAGCAACTCCGGTCTACTCGGGGGGGCGACTGGGGCCAACGTCCTGACTTTC.

This clonotype was counted many times. The chain couples TRBV28 to TRBJ2-3; no clear D. Germline V gene data show CDR1 as MDHEN and CDR2 as SYDVKM. Trimming took 7 bases from V and 6 from J, leaving 11 bases between them. The CDR3 totals 12 residues. For the CDR3, the DNA is TGTGCCAGCACAACCACGGCTGATACGCAGTATTTT. Its translation: CASTTTADTQYF.

Only a few counts were recorded for this clonotype. The V gene is TRBV7-7, the J gene TRBJ2-1; the match to TRBD1 covers 9 bases. Germline-derived CDR1 and CDR2 are SSHAT and FNYEAQ (reference sequence). This CDR3 is 13 amino acids long. The CDR3 DNA sequence: TGTGCTACTTCCCGCCGGACAGGGGATGAGCAGTTCTTC. It is translated as CATSRRTGDEQFF.

The chain is built from TRBV12-5 and TRBJ2-3, with 7 bases fitting TRBD2. The CDR3 is 15 amino acids. The V gene end was trimmed by 6 bases and the J gene end by 2 bases; junction bases not matched to a gene: 8. The germline CDR1 and CDR2 sequences are LGHNT and FRNRAP. CDR3 in amino acids: CASGMGLAATDTQYF. For the CDR3, the DNA is TGTGCTAGTGGGATGGGGCTAGCGGCCACAGATACGCAGTATTTT.

Concerning this clonotype itself: A much larger clone is a single base away; this may be a read error. V is TRBV4-1 and J is TRBJ1-2; D perhaps matches TRBD1 (5 bases). Looked up from germline, CDR1 is MGHRA and CDR2 is YSYEKL. The CDR3 loop spans 14 amino acids. CDR3 protein: CTSSTGGIGYGYTF. CDR3 in DNA: TGCACCAGCAGCACCGGGGGGATTGGCTATGGCTACACCTTC.

V usage is TRBV2 and J usage is TRBJ2-3; 8 bases line up with TRBD2. Looked up from germline, CDR1 is SNHLY and CDR2 is FYNNEI. This CDR3 is built from 16 residues. Unmatched junction bases numbered 13, after V lost 6 bases and J lost 5 bases. In nucleotides, the CDR3 is TGTGCCAGCAGCGGGGGCGGGGGGCCCGGGGAAGATACGCAGTATTTT. Its translation is CASSGGGGPGEDTQYF.

This sequence joins TRBV29-1 and TRBJ2-7; 7 nucleotides align to TRBD1. The J segment lost 6 bases and the V segment lost 5 bases, leaving 7 bases of the junction unmatched. This CDR3 is built from 12 residues. Germline-derived CDR1 and CDR2 are SQVTM and ANQGSEA. CDR3 nucleotides: TGCAGCGTTCTCCAGAACAGGGGCGAGCAGTACTTC. This sequence encodes CSVLQNRGEQYF.

This clonotype was seen only a few times. The chain is built from TRBV25-1 and TRBJ1-1, with D unresolved. The length of the CDR3 is 13 residues. CDR1 is MGHDK, CDR2 SYGVNS, per germline. The V gene lost 6 bases and the J gene lost 3 bases, with 11 bases spanning the gap. The CDR3 DNA sequence: TGTGCCAGCAGACTATTAGTTGACACTGAAGCTTTCTTT. It specifies CASRLLVDTEAFF.

For this clonotype: This may stem from a read error, because a much larger clone lies one nucleotide away. V usage is TRBV7-8 and J usage is TRBJ1-5; weak D call: TRBD1 (5 bases). The CDR3 is 12 amino acids. CDR1 is SGHVS, CDR2 FQNEAQ, per germline. Here the CDR3 DNA reads TGTGCCAACAGCCCAGGGCCTCAGCCCCAGCATTTT. Protein sequence: CANSPGPQPQHF.

The chain is built from TRBV7-9 and TRBJ1-5; 8 bases line up with TRBD1. V trimming: 4 bases; J trimming: 5 bases; junction bases outside the gene matches: 7. The V gene's germline CDR1 is SEHNR and CDR2 FQNEAQ (reference sequence). This CDR3 has 15 amino acids. The CDR3 coding sequence is TGTGCCAGCAGCTCGACAGGGGAATTCCATCAGCCCCAGCATTTT. Its translation is CASSSTGEFHQPQHF.

This clonotype showed up just a few times. The CDR3 bases are TGTGCCAGCAGAGAAGAAGAGACCCAGTACTTC. Translating gives CASREEETQYF. V and J are TRBV12-3 or TRBV12-4 and TRBJ2-5; D gene ambiguous. V gave up 6 bases and J gave up 3 bases, with 5 bases separating them. CDR3 size: 11 residues.

The chain recombines TRBV11-2 with TRBJ2-1; D may be TRBD1 (6 bases). Trimming removed 1 base from V and 16 bases from J, with 11 bases in between. This CDR3 is built from 11 residues. Germline V gene lookup returns CDR1 SGHAT and CDR2 FQNNGV. The CDR3 protein is CASSLGDRLFF. The CDR3, as DNA: TGTGCCAGCAGCTTAGGAGACAGGCTCTTCTTC.

Written as DNA, the CDR3 is TGTGCCAGCAGTACATGGGGACTAGCGGGGGAAGAGACCCAGTACTTC. It is translated as CASSTWGLAGEETQYF. The V and J genes are TRBV6-2 or TRBV6-3 and TRBJ2-5, with 14 positions matching TRBD2. V shed 5 bases and J 3 bases; nucleotides not matched to a gene: 5. Germline CDR1 and CDR2: MNHEY and SVGEGT. The CDR3 extends over 16 amino acids.

This clonotype was observed a few times. The CDR3: CASSLRSGAPRELFF. For the CDR3, the DNA is TGTGCCAGCAGCTTACGTAGCGGGGCCCCCAGGGAGCTGTTTTTT. The chain employs TRBV11-2 and TRBJ2-2; 8 bases map to TRBD2. Trimming at V came to 2 bases and at J to 9 bases, leaving 8 bases not matched to a gene. The CDR3 loop spans 15 amino acids. Germline CDR1 is SGHAT and CDR2 is FQNNGV.

The chain links TRBV11-2 to TRBJ2-7; D might be TRBD2 (7 bases). The CDR3 has 14 residues. The germline V and J ends were trimmed by 6 bases and 3 bases, with 15 bases remaining between them. The germline V gene encodes CDR1 SGHAT and CDR2 FQNNGV. The CDR3: CASSRTERGYEQYF. CDR3 nucleotide sequence: TGTGCCAGCAGTAGGACAGAGCGGGGCTACGAGCAGTACTTC.

This clonotype was seen a few times. V and J are TRBV27 and TRBJ2-7, with TRBD1 matching over 8 bases. Trimming removed 5 bases from V and 7 bases from J; junction bases left unmatched: 13. In germline, CDR1 is MNHEY, CDR2 SMNVEV (reference sequence). The CDR3 covers 15 residues. DNA of the CDR3: TGTGCCAGCAGTGTCGCCGGGACAGGAGACGGGGAGCAGTACTTC. It encodes CASSVAGTGDGEQYF.

J is TRBJ2-7 and V is TRBV15, with D possibly being TRBD1 (6 bases). The V end was cut by 0 bases, the J end by 0 bases, with 9 bases between. The CDR3 consists of 15 residues. Germline CDR1 reads LNHNV; CDR2 reads YYDKDF (reference sequence). The CDR3 sequence: CATSRDSRGSYEQYF. The CDR3 nucleotides read TGTGCCACCAGCAGAGATTCCAGGGGCTCCTACGAGCAGTACTTC.

This clonotype has just a few counts. The chain employs TRBV7-9 and TRBJ2-7; TRBD1 matches at 10 bases. With V trimmed by 6 bases and J by 6 bases, 29 bases remained unmatched. Germline CDR1 SEHNR, CDR2 FQNEAQ (reference sequence). The CDR3 extends over 21 amino acids. CDR3 in amino acids: CASSSFPPGTGAPHQPLEQYV. CDR3 coding DNA: TGTGCCAGCAGTTCCTTTCCCCCCGGGACAGGGGCCCCTCATCAACCGCTCGAGCAGTACGTC.

This clonotype appeared a few times. The CDR3 DNA sequence: TGTGCCAGCAGCCCCGCTAGCGGGCCCTACAATGAGCAGTTCTTC. Its translation: CASSPASGPYNEQFF. J is TRBJ2-1 and V is TRBV9, with TRBD2 matching over 8 bases. Trimming removed 4 bases from V and 2 bases from J; junction bases left unmatched: 5. The CDR3 loop spans 15 amino acids. Looked up from germline, CDR1 is SGDLS and CDR2 is YYNGEE.

V is TRBV29-1 and J is TRBJ2-5, with TRBD1 as a possible D gene (5 bases). Trimming left V 5 bases short and J 5 bases short, with 21 bases between. The CDR3 totals 15 residues. CDR1 and CDR2 from the germline V gene are SQVTM and ANQGSEA. The CDR3 nucleotides read TGCAGCGTTTTAGACAGATCAGATCGACGGGAGACCCAGTACTTC. Its translation: CSVLDRSDRRETQYF.